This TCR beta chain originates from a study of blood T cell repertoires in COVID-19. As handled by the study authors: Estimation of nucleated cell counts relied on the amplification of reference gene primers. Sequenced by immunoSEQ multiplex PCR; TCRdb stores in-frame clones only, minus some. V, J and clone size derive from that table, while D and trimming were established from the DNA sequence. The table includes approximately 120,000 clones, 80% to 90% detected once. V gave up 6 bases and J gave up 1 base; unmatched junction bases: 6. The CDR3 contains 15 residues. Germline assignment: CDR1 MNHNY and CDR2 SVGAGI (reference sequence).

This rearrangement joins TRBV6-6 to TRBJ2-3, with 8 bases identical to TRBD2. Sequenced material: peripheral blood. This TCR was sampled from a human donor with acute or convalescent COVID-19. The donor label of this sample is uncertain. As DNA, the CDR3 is TGTGCCAGCAGCCGTTCGACTAGCGGCACAGATACGCAGTATTTT. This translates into CASSRSTSGTDTQYF.